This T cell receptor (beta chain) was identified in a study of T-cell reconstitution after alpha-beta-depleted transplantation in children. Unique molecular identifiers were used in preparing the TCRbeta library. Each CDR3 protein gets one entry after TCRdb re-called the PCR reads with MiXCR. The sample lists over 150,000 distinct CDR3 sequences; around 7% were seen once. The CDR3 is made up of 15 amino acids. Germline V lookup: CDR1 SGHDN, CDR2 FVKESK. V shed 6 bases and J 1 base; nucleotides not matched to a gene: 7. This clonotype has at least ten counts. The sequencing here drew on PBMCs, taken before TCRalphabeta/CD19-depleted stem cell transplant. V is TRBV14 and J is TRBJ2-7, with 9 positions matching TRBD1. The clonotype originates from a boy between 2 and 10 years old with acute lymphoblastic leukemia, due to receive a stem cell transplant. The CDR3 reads CASSPETGGSYEQYF. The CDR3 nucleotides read TGTGCCAGCAGTCCGGAGACAGGGGGATCCTACGAGCAGTACTTC.